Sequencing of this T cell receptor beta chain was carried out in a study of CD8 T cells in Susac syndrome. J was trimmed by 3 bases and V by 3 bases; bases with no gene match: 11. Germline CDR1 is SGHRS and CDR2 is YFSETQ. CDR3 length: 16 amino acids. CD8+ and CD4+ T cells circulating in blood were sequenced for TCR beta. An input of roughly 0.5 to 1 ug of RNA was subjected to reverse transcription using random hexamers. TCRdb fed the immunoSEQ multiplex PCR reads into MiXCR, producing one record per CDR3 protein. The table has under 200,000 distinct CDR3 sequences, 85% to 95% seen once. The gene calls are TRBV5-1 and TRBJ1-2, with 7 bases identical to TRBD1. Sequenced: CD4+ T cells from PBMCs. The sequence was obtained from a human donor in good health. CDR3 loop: CASSSVVGGDYYGYTF. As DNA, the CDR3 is TGCGCCAGCAGCTCAGTCGTAGGGGGCGATTACTATGGCTACACCTTC.